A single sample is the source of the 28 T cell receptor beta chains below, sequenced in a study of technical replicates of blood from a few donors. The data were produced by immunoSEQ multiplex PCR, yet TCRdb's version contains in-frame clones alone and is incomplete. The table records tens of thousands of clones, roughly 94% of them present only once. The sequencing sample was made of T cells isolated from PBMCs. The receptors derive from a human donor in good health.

CDR3 in DNA: TGCGCCAGCAGCTTCTCGCACGGGAACACTGAAGCTTTCTTT. The encoded protein is CASSFSHGNTEAFF. This chain connects TRBV5-1 to TRBJ1-1; D ambiguous. V lost 2 bases and J lost 1, with 9 bases in between. CDR1 is SGHRS and CDR2 is YFSETQ in the germline V gene. The CDR3 is 14 amino acids. The full variable domain, with the rest looked up from reference TRBV5-1 and TRBJ1-1, is KAGVTQTPRYLIKTRGQQVTLSCSPISGHRSVSWYQQTPGQGLQFLFEYFSETQRNKGNFPGRFSGRQFSNSRSEMNVSTLELGDSALYLCASSFSHGNTEAFFGQGTRLTVV.

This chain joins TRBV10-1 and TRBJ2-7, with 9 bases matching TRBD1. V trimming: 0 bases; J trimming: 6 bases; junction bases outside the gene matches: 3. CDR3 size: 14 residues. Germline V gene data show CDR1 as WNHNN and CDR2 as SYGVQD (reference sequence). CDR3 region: CASSESTGGREQYF. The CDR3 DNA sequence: TGCGCCAGCAGTGAGTCGACAGGGGGACGCGAGCAGTACTTC.

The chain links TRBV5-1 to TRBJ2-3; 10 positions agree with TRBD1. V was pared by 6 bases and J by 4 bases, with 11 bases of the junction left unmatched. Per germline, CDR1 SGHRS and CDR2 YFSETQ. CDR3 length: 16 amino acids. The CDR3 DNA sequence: TGCGCCAGCACGCCCCTCGGGACAGGGGTTGCAGATACGCAGTATTTT. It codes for CASTPLGTGVADTQYF.

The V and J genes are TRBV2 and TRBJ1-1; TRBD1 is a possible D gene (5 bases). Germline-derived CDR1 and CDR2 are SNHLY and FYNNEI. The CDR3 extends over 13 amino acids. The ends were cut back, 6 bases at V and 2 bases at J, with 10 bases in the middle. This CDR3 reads CASRQRGNTEAFF. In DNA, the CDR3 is TGTGCCAGCAGACAAAGGGGAAACACTGAAGCTTTCTTT.

The CDR3 is CATSRVGGSPGELFF. As DNA, the CDR3 is TGTGCCACCAGCAGAGTAGGCGGGAGTCCCGGGGAGCTGTTTTTT. This chain uses TRBV15 with TRBJ2-2, with 7 bases aligning to TRBD2. The V gene end was trimmed by 1 base and the J gene end by 6 bases; junction bases not matched to a gene: 5. CDR3 length equals 15 residues. Per the germline V gene, CDR1 is LNHNV and CDR2 is YYDKDF (reference sequence).

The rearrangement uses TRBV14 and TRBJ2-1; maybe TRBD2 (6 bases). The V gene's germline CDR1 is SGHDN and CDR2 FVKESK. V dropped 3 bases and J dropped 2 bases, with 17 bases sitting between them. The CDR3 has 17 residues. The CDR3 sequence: CASSQRAGPIAYNEQFF. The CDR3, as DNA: TGTGCCAGCAGCCAGCGAGCGGGTCCTATCGCCTACAATGAGCAGTTCTTC.

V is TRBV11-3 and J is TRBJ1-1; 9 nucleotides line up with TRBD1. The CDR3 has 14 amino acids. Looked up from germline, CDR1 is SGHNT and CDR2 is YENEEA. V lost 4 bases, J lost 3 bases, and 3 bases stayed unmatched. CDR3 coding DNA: TGTGCCAGCAGCTCCCGGGACAGGGACACTGAAGCTTTCTTT. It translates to CASSSRDRDTEAFF.

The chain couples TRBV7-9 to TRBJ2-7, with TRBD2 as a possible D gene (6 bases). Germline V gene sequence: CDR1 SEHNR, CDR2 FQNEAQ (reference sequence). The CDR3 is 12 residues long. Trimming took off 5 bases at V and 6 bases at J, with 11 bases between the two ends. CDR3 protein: CASSPRRVEQYF. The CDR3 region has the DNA TGTGCCAGCAGCCCCAGGAGGGTCGAGCAGTACTTC.

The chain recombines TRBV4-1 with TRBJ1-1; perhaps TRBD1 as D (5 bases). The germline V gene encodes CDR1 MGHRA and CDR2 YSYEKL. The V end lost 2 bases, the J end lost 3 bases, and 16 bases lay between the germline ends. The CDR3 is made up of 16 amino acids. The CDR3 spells CASSQRAGRWDTEAFF. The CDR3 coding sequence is TGCGCCAGCAGCCAACGGGCGGGGCGGTGGGACACTGAAGCTTTCTTT.

The CDR3 DNA is TGTGCCAGCTCACCGGGACTAGCGGGAGGAATCACTAGCACAGATACGCAGTATTTT. Its protein product is CASSPGLAGGITSTDTQYF. This rearrangement joins TRBV18 to TRBJ2-3; 15 bases align to TRBD2. The CDR3 runs to 19 residues. Per the germline V gene, CDR1 is KGHSH and CDR2 is LQKENI. J gave up 0 bases and V 3 bases, and 7 bases lay outside the gene matches.

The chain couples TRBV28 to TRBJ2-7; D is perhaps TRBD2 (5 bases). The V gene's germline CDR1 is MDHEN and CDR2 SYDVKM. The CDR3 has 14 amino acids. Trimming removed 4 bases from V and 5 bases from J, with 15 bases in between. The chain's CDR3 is CASSSPGEWDEQYF. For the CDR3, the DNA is TGTGCCAGCAGTTCTCCCGGGGAGTGGGACGAGCAGTACTTC.

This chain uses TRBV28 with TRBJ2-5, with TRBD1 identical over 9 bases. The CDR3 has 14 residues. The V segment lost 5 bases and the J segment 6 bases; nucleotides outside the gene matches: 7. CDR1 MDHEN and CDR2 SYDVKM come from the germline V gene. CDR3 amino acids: CASSPSDRGKTQYF. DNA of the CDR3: TGTGCCAGCAGTCCCTCGGACAGGGGCAAGACCCAGTACTTC.

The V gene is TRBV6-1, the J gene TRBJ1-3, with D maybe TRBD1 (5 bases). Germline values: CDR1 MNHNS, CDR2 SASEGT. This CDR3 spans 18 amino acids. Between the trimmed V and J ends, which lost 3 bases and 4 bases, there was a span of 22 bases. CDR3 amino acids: CASSDQGSPFRWGNTIYF. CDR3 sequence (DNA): TGTGCCAGCAGTGATCAGGGAAGTCCCTTTAGATGGGGAAACACCATATATTTT.

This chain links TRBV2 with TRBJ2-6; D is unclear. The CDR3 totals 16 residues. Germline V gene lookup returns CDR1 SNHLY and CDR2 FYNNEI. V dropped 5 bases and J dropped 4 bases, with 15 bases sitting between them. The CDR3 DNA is TGTGCCAGCAGTACCGTTGGTACTCTGGGGGCCAACGTCCTGACTTTC. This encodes CASSTVGTLGANVLTF.

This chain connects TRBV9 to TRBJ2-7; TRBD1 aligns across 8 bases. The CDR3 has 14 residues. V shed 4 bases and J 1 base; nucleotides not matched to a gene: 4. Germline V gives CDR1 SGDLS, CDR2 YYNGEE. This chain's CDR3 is CASSRGQGSYEQYF. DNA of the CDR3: TGTGCCAGCAGCAGAGGACAGGGATCCTACGAGCAGTACTTC.

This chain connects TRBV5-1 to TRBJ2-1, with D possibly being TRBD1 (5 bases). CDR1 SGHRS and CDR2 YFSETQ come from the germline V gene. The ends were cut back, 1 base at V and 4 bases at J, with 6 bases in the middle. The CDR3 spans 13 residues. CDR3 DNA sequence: TGCGCCAGCAGCTTGCAGGGATACAATGAGCAGTTCTTC. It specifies CASSLQGYNEQFF.

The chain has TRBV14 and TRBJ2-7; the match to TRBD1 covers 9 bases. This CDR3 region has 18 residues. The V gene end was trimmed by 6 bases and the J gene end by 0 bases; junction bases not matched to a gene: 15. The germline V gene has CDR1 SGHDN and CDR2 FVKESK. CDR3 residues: CASRGREPWDRDSYEQYF. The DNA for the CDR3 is TGTGCCAGCAGAGGGAGAGAACCTTGGGACAGGGACTCCTACGAGCAGTACTTC.

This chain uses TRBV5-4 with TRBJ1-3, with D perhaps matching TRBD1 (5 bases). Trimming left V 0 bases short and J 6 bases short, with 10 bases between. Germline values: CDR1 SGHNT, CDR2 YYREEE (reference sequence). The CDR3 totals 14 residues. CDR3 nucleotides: TGTGCCAGCAGCTTGGAAGGGGCTGCAAACACCATATATTTT. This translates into CASSLEGAANTIYF.

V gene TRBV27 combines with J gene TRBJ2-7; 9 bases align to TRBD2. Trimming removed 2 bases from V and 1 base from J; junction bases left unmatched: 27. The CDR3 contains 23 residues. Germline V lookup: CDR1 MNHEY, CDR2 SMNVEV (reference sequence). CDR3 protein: CASSLHHGLLERGVPSPSYEQYF. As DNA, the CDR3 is TGTGCCAGCAGTTTACACCACGGTCTACTAGAGCGGGGGGTGCCTTCACCGTCCTACGAGCAGTACTTC.

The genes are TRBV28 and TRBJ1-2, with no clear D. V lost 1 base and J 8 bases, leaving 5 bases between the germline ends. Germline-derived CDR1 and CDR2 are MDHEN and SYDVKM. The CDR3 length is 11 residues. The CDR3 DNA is TGTGCCAGCAGTTTATCGAGGGGCTACACCTTC. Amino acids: CASSLSRGYTF.

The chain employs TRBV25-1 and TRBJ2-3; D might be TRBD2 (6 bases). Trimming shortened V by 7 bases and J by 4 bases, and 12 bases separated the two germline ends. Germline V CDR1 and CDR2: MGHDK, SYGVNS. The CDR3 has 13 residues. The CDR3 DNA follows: TGTGCCAGCACTACCCCGGGGGCAGATACGCAGTATTTT. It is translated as CASTTPGADTQYF.

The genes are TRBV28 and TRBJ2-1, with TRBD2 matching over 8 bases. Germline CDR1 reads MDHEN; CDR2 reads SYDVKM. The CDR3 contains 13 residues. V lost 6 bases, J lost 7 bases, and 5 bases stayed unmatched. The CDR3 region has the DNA TGTGCCAGCAGATCGGGGGGGCTAAATGAGCAGTTCTTC. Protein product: CASRSGGLNEQFF.

CDR3 sequence: CASSEYSRGETQYF. The CDR3 nucleotides read TGTGCCAGCAGTGAATATAGTCGCGGGGAGACCCAGTACTTC. The chain links TRBV25-1 to TRBJ2-5; D is possibly TRBD2 (5 bases). Germline CDR1 reads MGHDK; CDR2 reads SYGVNS. The V gene lost 0 bases and the J gene lost 5 bases, with 10 bases spanning the gap. The length of the CDR3 is 14 residues.

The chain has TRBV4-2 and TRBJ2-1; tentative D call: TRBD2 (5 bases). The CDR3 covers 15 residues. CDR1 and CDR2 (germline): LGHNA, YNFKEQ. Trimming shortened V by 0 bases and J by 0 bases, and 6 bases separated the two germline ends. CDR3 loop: CASSQELVSYNEQFF. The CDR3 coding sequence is TGTGCCAGCAGCCAAGAACTAGTCTCCTACAATGAGCAGTTCTTC.

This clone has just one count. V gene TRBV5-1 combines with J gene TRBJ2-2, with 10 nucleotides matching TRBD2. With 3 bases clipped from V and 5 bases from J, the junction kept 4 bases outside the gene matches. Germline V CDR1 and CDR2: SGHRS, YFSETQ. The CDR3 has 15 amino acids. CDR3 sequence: CASSSLAGDTGELFF. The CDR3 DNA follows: TGCGCCAGCAGCTCTCTAGCGGGAGATACCGGGGAGCTGTTTTTT.

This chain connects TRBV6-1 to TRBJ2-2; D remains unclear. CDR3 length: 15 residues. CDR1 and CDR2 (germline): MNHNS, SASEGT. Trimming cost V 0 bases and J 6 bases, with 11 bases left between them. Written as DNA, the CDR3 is TGTGCCAGCAGTGAAGCGGTATCTACTGCCGGGGAGCTGTTTTTT. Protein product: CASSEAVSTAGELFF.

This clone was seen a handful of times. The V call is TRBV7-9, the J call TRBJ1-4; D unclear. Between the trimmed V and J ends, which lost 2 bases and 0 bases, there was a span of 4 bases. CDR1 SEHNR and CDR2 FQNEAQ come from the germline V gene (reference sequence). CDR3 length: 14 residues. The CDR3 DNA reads TGTGCCAGCAGCTTACTTGCAACTAATGAAAAACTGTTTTTT. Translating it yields CASSLLATNEKLFF. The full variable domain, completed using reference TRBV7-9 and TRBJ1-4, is DTGVSQNPRHKITKRGQNVTFRCDPISEHNRLYWYRQTLGQGPEFLTYFQNEAQLEKSRLLSDRFSAERPKGSFSTLEIQRTEQGDSAMYLCASSLLATNEKLFFGSGTQLSVL.

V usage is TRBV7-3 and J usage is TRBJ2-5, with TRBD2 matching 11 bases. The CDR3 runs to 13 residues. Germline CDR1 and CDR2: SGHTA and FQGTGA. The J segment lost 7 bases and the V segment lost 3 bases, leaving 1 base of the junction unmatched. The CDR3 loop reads CASSFGTSGTQYF. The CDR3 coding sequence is TGTGCCAGCAGCTTTGGGACTAGCGGGACCCAGTACTTC.